This T cell receptor (beta chain) was recovered during a study of Ad26.COV2.S vaccination and SARS-CoV-2 variants (dated by TCRdb to the early 2020s). Study-level background: Vaccine-arm donors were drawn from COV1001, a multicentre, randomized, double-blind, placebo-controlled phase I-IIa trial of Ad26.COV2.S in healthy adults. Dosing of Ad26.COV2.S was intramuscular, at either 5x10^10 or 1x10^11 viral particles, delivered as one shot or as two shots spaced 56 days apart. TCRbeta repertoire sequencing served as the tool for gauging how specific and how broad the SARS-CoV-2-reactive T cell receptors were following Ad26.COV2.S vaccination. A total of approximately 30 samples were included in the TCR-sequenced set, comprising around 19 Ad26.COV2.S vaccine recipients, 5 placebo recipients and 8 SARS-CoV-2 convalescent individuals. Trial participants were randomized into five groups of five, in which low-dose or high-dose Ad26.COV2.S was given once or twice, or placebo was given on both occasions. Blinding of investigators to trial group allocation was maintained during experiments and outcome assessment. Overall study outcomes, separate from this receptor: The study was not powered for comparison of responses between vaccine doses or regimens. Higher spike-specific TCR breadth was observed in Ad26.COV2.S recipients than in placebo recipients (P = 0.0014). After vaccination, spike-specific CD8+ and CD4+ T cell responses were reported to show substantial breadth. The authors noted that the TCR breadth and depth analyses may have underestimated total T cell responses. Vaccine and placebo recipients had similar non-spike TCR breadth, a finding consistent with the vaccine containing only spike.

The label giving this sample's treatment or condition can be read as: around 19 received Ad26.COV2.S at low or high dose, single or two shots; 5 received placebo; per-sample allocation not given. For vaccine and placebo recipients, repertoires were sequenced using samples collected on day 63 after the first injection. Cohort 1b enrolled some 25 adults aged 18-55 years at a single site in Boston, USA, between 29 July and 7 August 2020. Ad26.COV2.S was a replication-incompetent adenovirus type 26 vector that expressed a prefusion-stabilized SARS-CoV-2 spike protein derived from the original Wuhan strain. V and J are truncated by 0 bases and 5 bases respectively, leaving an intervening sequence of 2 bases. In the germline V gene, CDR1 corresponds to SGHDT and CDR2 to YYEEEE. From the cysteine up to the phenylalanine, the CDR3 has a length of 11 residues. Only the CDR3 region is kept as DNA, spanning 33 bases read in frame from base 1.

The immunoSEQ Assay was used to sequence TCRbeta CDR3 regions. After extraction, genomic DNA underwent amplification by bias-controlled multiplex PCR, followed by high-throughput sequencing. On the authors' methods: To quantify the absolute abundance of each unique TCRbeta CDR3 region, sequences were collapsed and filtered. Usable DNA was measured by amplifying reference genes present in all nucleated cells, and TCRbeta template counts were normalized to that usable DNA to estimate T cell fraction. Repertoire TCRs were annotated as SARS-CoV-2-specific when V gene, CDR3 amino acid sequence and J gene were exactly matched to a known reactive TCR set. The reference SARS-CoV-2 TCR set was derived from MIRA and filtered for enrichment in COVID-19-positive ImmuneCODE repertoires, a step that removed public or cross-reactive TCRs. Drawing on the MIRA antigens, annotated TCRs were analysed further at the level of specific ORF or position within ORF. Breadth was defined as annotated unique rearrangements over total unique productive rearrangements; depth was the summed frequency of those rearrangements. Group comparisons of TCR breadth used two-sided Wilcoxon rank-sum tests. Held by TCRdb, this immuneACCESS table contains in-frame sequences only and omits some clones. Under half of the omission traces to an unresolved V gene where checked; the cause of the rest is unknown. The V and J calls and clone size are taken from that table; D and trimming were inferred from the DNA. The sample profile shows about 350,000 clones; roughly 91% of them were found once. The top ten constitute approximately 4.5% of the sample.

Details on this clone: What antigen it recognizes has not been identified. No much larger clone is present one base from it, and per-base qualities are unavailable. The sample has other DNA sequences that encode this CDR3 too.

The chain is encoded by TRBV5-6 joined to TRBJ1-2; the D gene cannot be resolved reliably. The clonotype was recovered from a person aged 18-65 years who received the Ad26.COV2.S COVID-19 vaccine or a placebo. Material: peripheral blood, obtained in a trial of Ad26.COV2.S vaccine versus placebo. The DNA sequence follows: TGTGCCAGCAGCTTGGGGTATGGCTACACCTTC. Its protein is CASSLGYGYTF.